Below, 26 T cell receptor beta chains from the same sample are listed, as sequenced in a study of T cell responses to AZD1222 COVID-19 vaccine. Assay: immunoSEQ multiplex PCR; the TCRdb copy retains only in-frame clones and omits some. The profile shows about 120,000 clones, just under 95% of them singletons. The starting material was peripheral blood, obtained on day 0 of AZD1222 vaccination. Receptors originate from an adult in good health.

This chain uses TRBV30 with TRBJ2-7, with 13 bases that match TRBD2. The CDR3 consists of 20 residues. CDR1 and CDR2 (germline): GTSNPN, SVGIG (reference sequence). Trimming removed 0 bases from V and 0 bases from J; junction bases left unmatched: 14. The DNA of the CDR3 is TGTGCCTGGAGTGTGATCGTGGGACTAGCGGGAAGAAGGAGCTCCTACGAGCAGTACTTC. It codes for CAWSVIVGLAGRRSSYEQYF.

The chain carries TRBV10-3 and TRBJ2-1, with 9 bases matching TRBD2. In germline, CDR1 is ENHRY, CDR2 SYGVKD. The trim removed 5 bases at V and 7 bases at J, leaving 18 bases unmatched. This CDR3 has 18 amino acids. Here the CDR3 reads CAISRPPSGTSRSNEQFF. The DNA for the CDR3 is TGTGCCATCAGTCGACCACCTTCCGGGACTAGCCGTTCGAATGAGCAGTTCTTC.

The V gene is TRBV28, the J gene TRBJ1-5; D call uncertain. Germline-derived CDR1 and CDR2 are MDHEN and SYDVKM. This CDR3 spans 14 amino acids. Trimming pared 3 bases from V and 0 bases from J, leaving 6 bases between. The chain's CDR3 is CASSFGVSNQPQHF. The CDR3 nucleotides read TGTGCCAGCAGTTTCGGGGTTAGCAATCAGCCCCAGCATTTT.

This chain links TRBV6-1 with TRBJ1-1, with D unresolved. There are 12 residues in the CDR3. CDR1 MNHNS and CDR2 SASEGT come from the germline V gene. Trimming removed 1 base from V and 8 bases from J, with 8 bases in between. The CDR3 DNA is TGTGCCAGCAGTGAAGTAAGCGGGGAAGCTTTCTTT. Protein sequence: CASSEVSGEAFF.

The J gene is TRBJ1-4, the V gene TRBV19, with 8 bases matching TRBD1. In germline, CDR1 is LNHDA, CDR2 SQIVND (reference sequence). The CDR3 contains 14 residues. J was trimmed by 10 bases and V by 7 bases; bases with no gene match: 11. The CDR3 DNA reads TGTGCCAGTATCCTAGGAGGACAGGGAGGAAAACTGTTTTTT. Its translation: CASILGGQGGKLFF.

The chain couples TRBV2 to TRBJ2-3, with 14 bases lining up with TRBD2. CDR1 SNHLY and CDR2 FYNNEI come from the germline V gene. V shed 6 bases, J shed 3 bases, and the junction held 11 bases outside the gene matches. This CDR3 is built from 18 residues. The CDR3 region is CASSVTSGTSGGTDTQYF. The CDR3 region has the DNA TGTGCCAGCAGCGTAACTTCCGGGACTAGCGGGGGAACAGATACGCAGTATTTT.

The V and J genes are TRBV28 and TRBJ1-3, with a possible D match to TRBD1 (6 bases). CDR1 and CDR2 from the germline V gene are MDHEN and SYDVKM. This CDR3 has 14 amino acids. V lost 6 bases and J 9 bases, leaving 18 bases between the germline ends. CDR3 sequence reads: CASRSLGGTSTIYF. The CDR3 coding sequence is TGTGCCAGCAGATCTCTCGGGGGGACATCCACCATATATTTT.

CDR3 nucleotide sequence: TGTGCCAGCTGGGGGACAGGGACAAGGTCACCCCTCCACTTT. Its translation: CASWGTGTRSPLHF. This chain uses TRBV6-6 with TRBJ1-6, with TRBD1 matching over 9 bases. J was trimmed by 10 bases and V by 8 bases; bases with no gene match: 9. The CDR3 extends over 14 amino acids. Germline CDR1 reads MNHNY; CDR2 reads SVGAGI (reference sequence).

This clone was recorded once. The chain employs TRBV30 and TRBJ2-7; D is uncertain. This CDR3 region has 15 residues. The germline CDR1 and CDR2 sequences are GTSNPN and SVGIG (reference sequence). Trimming removed 2 bases from V and 4 bases from J, with 18 bases in between. The CDR3 sequence: CAWSPPRRVYYEQYF. CDR3 coding DNA: TGTGCCTGGAGTCCCCCGCGACGGGTCTATTACGAGCAGTACTTC.

The J gene is TRBJ1-2, the V gene TRBV5-1; 8 nucleotides align to TRBD1. V trimming: 4 bases; J trimming: 4 bases; junction bases outside the gene matches: 9. Germline-derived CDR1 and CDR2 are SGHRS and YFSETQ. The CDR3 consists of 15 residues. As DNA, the CDR3 is TGCGCCAGCAGCGTCTCAGGGGGCGAGCGCTATGGCTACACCTTC. Residues: CASSVSGGERYGYTF.

The V and J genes are TRBV14 and TRBJ1-2; 8 nucleotides agree with TRBD1. Per germline, CDR1 SGHDN and CDR2 FVKESK. CDR3 length: 13 residues. The CDR3 nucleotides are TGTAACAATACCTCGGACAGGGAAGCTGGCTACACCTTC. As protein: CNNTSDREAGYTF.

The chain has TRBV28 and TRBJ2-1; D is uncertain. V was cut by 5 bases and J by 7 bases, with 6 bases left in between. Germline CDR1 and CDR2: MDHEN and SYDVKM. This CDR3 contains 11 residues. The CDR3, as DNA: TGTGCCAGCAGTATGATTAATGAGCAGTTCTTC. Residues: CASSMINEQFF.

The chain employs TRBV14 and TRBJ1-1; D remains ambiguous. CDR3 length: 14 residues. Trimming cost V 6 bases and J 0 bases, with 11 bases left between them. CDR1 SGHDN and CDR2 FVKESK come from the germline V gene. The CDR3 DNA reads TGTGCCAGCAGGCAACAGCACCTGAACACTGAAGCTTTCTTT. This sequence encodes CASRQQHLNTEAFF.

V and J are TRBV28 and TRBJ2-2; 9 bases agree with TRBD2. CDR3 length equals 18 residues. Germline CDR1 reads MDHEN; CDR2 reads SYDVKM. V trimming: 4 bases; J trimming: 8 bases; junction bases outside the gene matches: 17. In DNA form, the CDR3 reads TGTGCCAGCAGTTCCAAAAGAGGCGGGAGGGCCTTCGTTGGGGAGCTGTTTTTT. As protein: CASSSKRGGRAFVGELFF.

The rearrangement joins TRBV19 to TRBJ1-5; tentative D call: TRBD1 (5 bases). Trimming pared 6 bases from V and 10 bases from J, leaving 22 bases between. The CDR3 runs 15 residues. The germline CDR1 and CDR2 sequences are LNHDA and SQIVND (reference sequence). CDR3 in amino acids: CASRFLGLETSPQHF. In DNA form, the CDR3 reads TGTGCCAGTAGATTCCTGGGGCTCGAGACGAGCCCCCAGCATTTT.

The chain combines TRBV5-8 with TRBJ2-1; 9 nucleotides match TRBD1. Germline CDR1 reads SGHTS; CDR2 reads YDEGEE. The V segment lost 4 bases and the J segment 9 bases; nucleotides outside the gene matches: 5. The CDR3 consists of 13 residues. The CDR3 DNA is TGTGCCAGCAGCACCGGACAGGGGTTTGAGCAGTTCTTC. Translated, it gives CASSTGQGFEQFF. The full variable domain, with the rest looked up from reference TRBV5-8 and TRBJ2-1, is EAGVTQSPTHLIKTRGQQATLRCSPISGHTSVYWYQQALGLGLQFLLWYDEGEERNRGNFPPRFSGRQFPNYSSELNVNALELEDSALYLCASSTGQGFEQFFGPGTRLTVL.

The J gene is TRBJ2-2, the V gene TRBV7-3; D is unclear. The CDR3 contains 15 residues. V was pared by 2 bases and J by 1 base, with 8 bases between. CDR1 is SGHTA and CDR2 is FQGTGA in the germline V gene. CDR3 loop: CASSLYGRNTGELFF. CDR3 DNA: TGTGCCAGCAGCTTATACGGCCGGAACACCGGGGAGCTGTTTTTT.

The chain couples TRBV30 to TRBJ1-5; no definite D call. Trimming removed 0 bases at V and 4 bases at J, with 13 bases between. CDR1 GTSNPN and CDR2 SVGIG come from the germline V gene (reference sequence). The CDR3 extends over 15 amino acids. For the CDR3, the DNA is TGTGCCTGGAGTGTACTGGGCAGCTCAAATCAGCCCCAGCATTTT. This sequence encodes CAWSVLGSSNQPQHF.

V and J are TRBV20-1 and TRBJ1-6; 8 bases line up with TRBD1. Per germline, CDR1 DFQATT and CDR2 SNEGSKA (reference sequence). This CDR3 region has 15 residues. The V gene end was trimmed by 4 bases and the J gene end by 10 bases; junction bases not matched to a gene: 12. CDR3 region: CSAIEPTGGLSPLHF. CDR3 DNA sequence: TGCAGTGCTATTGAGCCCACAGGGGGGTTGTCACCCCTCCACTTT.

The J gene is TRBJ2-7, the V gene TRBV27; 7 bases match TRBD2. Germline V gene sequence: CDR1 MNHEY, CDR2 SMNVEV (reference sequence). This CDR3 is built from 17 residues. J lost 4 bases, V lost 1 base, and 13 bases had no gene match. CDR3 amino acids: CASSLLPPEAGVYEQYF. DNA of the CDR3: TGTGCCAGCAGTTTATTGCCCCCCGAGGCGGGGGTGTACGAGCAGTACTTC.

The V call is TRBV19, the J call TRBJ1-1; D perhaps matches TRBD1 (5 bases). CDR1 is LNHDA, CDR2 SQIVND, per germline (reference sequence). The CDR3 contains 17 residues. Deletions cut 3 bases from V and 0 bases from J, with 17 bases between. The CDR3 DNA is TGTGCCAGTAGTATCTCAATGGGACCGCCAATGAACACTGAAGCTTTCTTT. Translation: CASSISMGPPMNTEAFF.

The V gene is TRBV7-9, the J gene TRBJ1-2; a possible D gene is TRBD1 (6 bases). This CDR3 has 16 residues. The germline V gene has CDR1 SEHNR and CDR2 FQNEAQ (reference sequence). The V end lost 1 base, the J end lost 4 bases, and 16 bases lay between the germline ends. CDR3 sequence: CASSLDGGFPSYGYTF. In DNA form, the CDR3 reads TGTGCCAGCAGCTTAGACGGGGGCTTCCCCTCCTATGGCTACACCTTC.

This clone was counted a few times. The rearrangement uses TRBV10-1 and TRBJ2-7; 7 nucleotides agree with TRBD1. After removal of 5 bases from V and 0 bases from J, the junction contained 4 bases not matched to a gene. This CDR3 contains 14 residues. Germline CDR1 is WNHNN and CDR2 is SYGVQD (reference sequence). The CDR3 sequence is CASSLTGHSYEQYF. For the CDR3, the DNA is TGCGCCAGCAGTCTGACAGGGCACTCCTACGAGCAGTACTTC.

This chain uses TRBV4-1 with TRBJ2-1; D gene uncertain. Germline V CDR1 and CDR2: MGHRA, YSYEKL. The ends were cut back, 6 bases at V and 4 bases at J, with 7 bases in the middle. This CDR3 spans 12 amino acids. CDR3 coding DNA: TGCGCCAGCAGTAACGAATACAATGAGCAGTTCTTC. This gives the protein CASSNEYNEQFF.

This chain uses TRBV6-5 with TRBJ1-1; TRBD1 is a possible D gene (5 bases). Trimming took off 5 bases at V and 11 bases at J, with 15 bases between the two ends. The CDR3 totals 12 residues. CDR1 and CDR2 (germline): MNHEY, SVGAGI. CDR3 loop: CASSNGDLGAFF. The CDR3 DNA is TGTGCCAGCAGTAACGGGGACCTTGGGGCTTTCTTT.

This chain uses TRBV28 with TRBJ2-3; unclear D gene. This CDR3 region has 14 residues. V was pared by 6 bases and J by 0 bases, with 10 bases between. Germline CDR1 and CDR2: MDHEN and SYDVKM. CDR3: CASRRIPSTDTQYF. The CDR3, as DNA: TGTGCCAGCAGAAGGATTCCTAGCACAGATACGCAGTATTTT.